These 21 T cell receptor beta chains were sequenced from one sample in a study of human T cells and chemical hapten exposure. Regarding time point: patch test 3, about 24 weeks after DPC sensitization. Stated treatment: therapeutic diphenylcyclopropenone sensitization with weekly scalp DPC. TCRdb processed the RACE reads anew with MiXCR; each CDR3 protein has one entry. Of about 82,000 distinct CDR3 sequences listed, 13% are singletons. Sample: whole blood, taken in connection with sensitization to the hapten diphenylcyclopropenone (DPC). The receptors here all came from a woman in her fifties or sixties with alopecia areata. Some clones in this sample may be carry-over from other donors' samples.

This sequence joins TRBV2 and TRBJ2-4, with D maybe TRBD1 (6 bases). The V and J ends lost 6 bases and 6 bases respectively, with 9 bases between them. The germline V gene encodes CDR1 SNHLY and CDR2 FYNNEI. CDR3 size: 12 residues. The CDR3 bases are TGTGCCAGCAGCCCGGACAGAAACATTCAGTACTTC. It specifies CASSPDRNIQYF.

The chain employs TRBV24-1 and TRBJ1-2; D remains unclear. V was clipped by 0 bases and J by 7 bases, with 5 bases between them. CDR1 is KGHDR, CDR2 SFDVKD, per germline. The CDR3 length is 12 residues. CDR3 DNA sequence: TGTGCCACCAGTGATTTGCAACTTGGCTACACCTTC. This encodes CATSDLQLGYTF.

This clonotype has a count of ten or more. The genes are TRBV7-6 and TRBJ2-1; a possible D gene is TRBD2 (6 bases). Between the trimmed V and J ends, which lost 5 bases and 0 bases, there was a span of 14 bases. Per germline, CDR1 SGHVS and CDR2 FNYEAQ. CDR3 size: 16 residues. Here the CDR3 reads CASSRDLPSSYNEQFF. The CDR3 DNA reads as TGTGCCAGCAGCCGGGACTTACCGAGCTCCTACAATGAGCAGTTCTTC.

CDR3 amino acids: CSSRKATAEAFF. CDR3 in DNA: TGCAGCTCTAGGAAGGCGACAGCTGAAGCTTTCTTT. This chain connects TRBV29-1 to TRBJ1-1; D might be TRBD1 (5 bases). The CDR3 covers 12 residues. CDR1 is SQVTM, CDR2 ANQGSEA, per germline. Trimming removed 8 bases at V and 6 bases at J, with 16 bases between.

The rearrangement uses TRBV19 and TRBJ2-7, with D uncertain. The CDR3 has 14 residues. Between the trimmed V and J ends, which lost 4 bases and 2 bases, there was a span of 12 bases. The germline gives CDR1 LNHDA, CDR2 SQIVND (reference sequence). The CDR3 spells CASSRVSETYEQYF. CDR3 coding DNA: TGTGCCAGTAGTAGGGTTTCGGAGACCTACGAGCAGTACTTC.

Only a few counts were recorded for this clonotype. The chain's CDR3 is CASRAPGTDNSPLHF. CDR3 DNA sequence: TGCGCCAGCAGAGCCCCCGGGACAGATAATTCACCCCTCCACTTT. V is TRBV5-1 and J is TRBJ1-6, with 7 bases fitting TRBD1. The V segment lost 5 bases and the J segment 5 bases; nucleotides outside the gene matches: 7. This CDR3 is built from 15 residues. Germline V lookup: CDR1 SGHRS, CDR2 YFSETQ.

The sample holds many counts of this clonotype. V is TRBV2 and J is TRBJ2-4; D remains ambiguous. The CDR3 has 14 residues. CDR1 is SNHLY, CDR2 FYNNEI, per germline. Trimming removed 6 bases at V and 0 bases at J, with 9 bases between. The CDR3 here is CASRDGLAKNIQYF. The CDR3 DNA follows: TGTGCCAGCAGAGATGGTCTAGCCAAAAACATTCAGTACTTC.

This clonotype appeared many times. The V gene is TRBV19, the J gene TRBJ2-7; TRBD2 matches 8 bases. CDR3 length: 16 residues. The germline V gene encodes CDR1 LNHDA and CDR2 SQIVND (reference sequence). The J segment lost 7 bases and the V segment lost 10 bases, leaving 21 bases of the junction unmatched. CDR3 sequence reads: CATPLTKTSEPGEQYF. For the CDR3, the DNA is TGTGCCACCCCACTCACAAAGACTAGCGAGCCGGGGGAGCAGTACTTC.

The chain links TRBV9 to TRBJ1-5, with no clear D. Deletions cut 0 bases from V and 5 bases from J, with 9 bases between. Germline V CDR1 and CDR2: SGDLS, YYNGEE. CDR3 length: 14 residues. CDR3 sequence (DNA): TGTGCCAGCAGCGTAGCTGGGGATGATCAGCCCCAGCATTTT. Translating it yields CASSVAGDDQPQHF.

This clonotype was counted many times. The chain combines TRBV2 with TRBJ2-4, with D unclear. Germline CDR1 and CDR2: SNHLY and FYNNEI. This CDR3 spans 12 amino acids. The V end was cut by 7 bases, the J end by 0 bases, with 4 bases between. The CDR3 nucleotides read TGTGCCAGCAAACTAGCCAAAAACATTCAGTACTTC. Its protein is CASKLAKNIQYF.

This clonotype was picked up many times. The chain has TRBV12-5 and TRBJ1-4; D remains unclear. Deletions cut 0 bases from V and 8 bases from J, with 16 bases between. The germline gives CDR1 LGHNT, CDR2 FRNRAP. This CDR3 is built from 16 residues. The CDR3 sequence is CASGLVLSGRGEKLFF. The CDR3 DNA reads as TGTGCTAGTGGTTTGGTACTGTCCGGTCGTGGGGAAAAACTGTTTTTT.

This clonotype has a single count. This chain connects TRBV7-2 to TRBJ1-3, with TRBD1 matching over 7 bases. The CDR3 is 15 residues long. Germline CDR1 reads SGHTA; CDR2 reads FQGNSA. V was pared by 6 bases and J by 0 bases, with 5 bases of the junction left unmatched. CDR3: CASSPGQYSGNTIYF. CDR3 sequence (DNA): TGTGCCAGCAGTCCGGGACAGTACTCTGGAAACACCATATATTTT. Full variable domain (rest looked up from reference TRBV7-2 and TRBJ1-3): GAGVSQSPSNKVTEKGKDVELRCDPISGHTALYWYRQSLGQGLEFLIYFQGNSAPDKSGLPSDRFSAERTGGSVSTLTIQRTQQEDSAVYLCASSPGQYSGNTIYFGEGSWLTVV.

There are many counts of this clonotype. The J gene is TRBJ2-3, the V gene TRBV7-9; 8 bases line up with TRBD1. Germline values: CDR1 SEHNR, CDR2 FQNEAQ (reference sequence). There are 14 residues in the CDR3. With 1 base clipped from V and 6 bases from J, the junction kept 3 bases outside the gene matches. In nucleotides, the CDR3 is TGTGCCAGCAGCTTAGAGTGGGACAGGGATACGCAGTATTTT. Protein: CASSLEWDRDTQYF.

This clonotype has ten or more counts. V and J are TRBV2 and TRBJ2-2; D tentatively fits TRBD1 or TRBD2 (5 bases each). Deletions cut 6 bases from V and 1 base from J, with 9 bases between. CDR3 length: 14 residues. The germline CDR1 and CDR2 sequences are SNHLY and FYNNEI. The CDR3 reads CASRGTVNTGELFF. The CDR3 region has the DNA TGTGCCAGCAGGGGGACGGTGAACACCGGGGAGCTGTTTTTT.

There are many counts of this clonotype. The CDR3 DNA reads TGCAGCGTTGAGTCCGGGAAGGGAGGCTACACCTTC. It yields the protein CSVESGKGGYTF. The chain employs TRBV29-1 and TRBJ1-2; D remains ambiguous. There are 12 residues in the CDR3. Per germline, CDR1 SQVTM and CDR2 ANQGSEA. V gave up 3 bases and J gave up 8 bases, with 13 bases separating them.

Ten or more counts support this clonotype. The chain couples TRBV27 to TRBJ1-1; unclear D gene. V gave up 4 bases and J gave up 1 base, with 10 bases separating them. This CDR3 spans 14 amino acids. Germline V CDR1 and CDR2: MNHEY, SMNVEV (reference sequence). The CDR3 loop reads CASSSLLSNTEAFF. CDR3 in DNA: TGTGCCAGCAGTTCTCTTCTCTCGAACACTGAAGCTTTCTTT.

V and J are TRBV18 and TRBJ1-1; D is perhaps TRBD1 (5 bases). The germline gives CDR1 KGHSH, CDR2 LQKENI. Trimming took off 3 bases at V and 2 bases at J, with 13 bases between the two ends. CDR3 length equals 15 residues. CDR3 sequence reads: CASSPSGRINTEAFF. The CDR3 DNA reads TGTGCCAGCTCACCTTCGGGACGGATAAACACTGAAGCTTTCTTT.

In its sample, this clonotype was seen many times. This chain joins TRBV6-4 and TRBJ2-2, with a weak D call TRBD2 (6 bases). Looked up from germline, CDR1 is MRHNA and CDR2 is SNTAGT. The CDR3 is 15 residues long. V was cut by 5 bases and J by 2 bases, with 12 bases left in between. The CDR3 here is CASSLGTSNTGELFF. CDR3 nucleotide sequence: TGTGCCAGCAGTCTCGGGACTTCAAACACCGGGGAGCTGTTTTTT.

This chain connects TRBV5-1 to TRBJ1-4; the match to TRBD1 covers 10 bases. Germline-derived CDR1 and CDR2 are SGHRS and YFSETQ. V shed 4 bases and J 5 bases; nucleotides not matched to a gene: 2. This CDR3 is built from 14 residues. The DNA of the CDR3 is TGCGCCAGCAGCCCGGGACAGGGGAATGAAAAACTGTTTTTT. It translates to CASSPGQGNEKLFF.

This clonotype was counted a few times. The CDR3 is CAISEDVQPQHF. The CDR3 DNA follows: TGTGCCATCAGTGAGGACGTACAGCCCCAGCATTTT. This chain connects TRBV10-3 to TRBJ1-5; the D is unclear. The CDR3 covers 12 residues. The V end lost 2 bases, the J end lost 7 bases, and 6 bases lay between the germline ends. CDR1 ENHRY and CDR2 SYGVKD come from the germline V gene.

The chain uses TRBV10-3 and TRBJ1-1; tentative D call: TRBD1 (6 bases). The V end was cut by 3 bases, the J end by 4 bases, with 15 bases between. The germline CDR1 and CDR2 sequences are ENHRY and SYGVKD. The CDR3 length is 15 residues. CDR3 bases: TGTGCCATCAGTGAAAGACAGGAATCGGGCACTGAAGCTTTCTTT. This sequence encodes CAISERQESGTEAFF.